This T cell receptor beta chain emerged from a study of blood T cell repertoires in COVID-19 (dated by TCRdb to between 2020 and 2021). With respect to the entire study: Collaborator samples came from the United States, Italy and Spain and covered acute and convalescent phases of COVID-19. The repertoires were released in a freely available public database meant as a resource for research on the immune response to SARS-CoV-2. Samples came from the ongoing ImmuneRACE study (first 160 participants) plus 1,254 subjects from 6 global collaborators. A de-identified subject ID, COVID-19 status, age in years and sex were almost always included in the sample metadata. Where HLA class I and class II types were available, the types were taken from metadata supplied by the sample provider, not from assay-based typing. The material from the prospective study consisted of cDNA or gDNA derived from T cells, B-cell-depleted T cells, or PBMCs. Subjects who had been exposed to COVID-19, were actively infected with it, or had recovered from it provided the deeply sampled blood TCRbeta repertoires that made up the dataset.

TCRbeta CDR3 regions were amplified from genomic DNA by means of the immunoSEQ Assay, a bias-controlled multiplex PCR. The study's processing was this. The number of nucleated cells in each sample was estimated by amplification of reference gene primers within the assay. Sequence reads were collapsed and filtered to measure the absolute abundance of every unique TCRbeta CDR3 rearrangement. Productive Simpson clonality was computed per sample as the square root of Simpson's diversity index over productive rearrangements. Here the immuneACCESS table is served through TCRdb, limited to in-frame sequences with V and J called. Missing clones are a known gap in these copies; in checked studies unresolved V genes cover under half, and the rest lacks a known reason. From that table come the V and J calls and clone size; the DNA was used to work out D and trimming. The sample table holds hundreds of thousands of clones, of which 88% were seen once. Approximately 7.4% of the sample is taken by the ten largest.

Reading the germline V gene gives CDR1 SGHTA and CDR2 FQGNSA. V and J are trimmed by 2 bases and 6 bases, and the gene matches miss 13 bases of the junction. The CDR3 runs 17 residues from the cysteine to the phenylalanine. Of all the DNA, just the CDR3 is kept, 51 bases in frame from base 1. At one collaborating source in Seattle, patients were enrolled during active infection and were followed longitudinally through the course of disease. Collaborating institutions collected whole blood in K2EDTA tubes following their own protocols. Collaborator samples were shipped for TCRbeta analysis as frozen whole blood, isolated PBMCs, or DNA extracted from either sample type. Study-wide conclusions, independent of this receptor: How much clinical and demographic metadata was included differed by source and by participant, and the metadata was provided uncurated.

Remarks on this clone: Its antigen specificity is not known. One base away there is no much larger clone; base qualities are not given.

The sequencing sample was made of peripheral blood. Recombination joined TRBV7-2 with TRBJ2-3, and 8 junctional nucleotides match TRBD2. The sequence was obtained from an older woman with COVID-19, enrolled during active disease. The CDR3 amino acid sequence is: CASSLQARSGGLDTQYF. The DNA reads as follows: TGTGCCAGCAGCTTACAGGCCCGCAGCGGGGGTTTGGATACGCAGTATTTT. Beyond the CDR3, the reference TRBV7-2 and TRBJ2-3 genes provide the residues; the full variable domain reads: GAGVSQSPSNKVTEKGKDVELRCDPISGHTALYWYRQSLGQGLEFLIYFQGNSAPDKSGLPSDRFSAERTGGSVSTLTIQRTQQEDSAVYLCASSLQARSGGLDTQYFGPGTRLTVL.